This T cell receptor (beta chain) came from a study of cytomegalovirus exposure and HLA in healthy donors. Study information: Unique TCR beta sequences numbering 95 million to 130 million came from around 180 million T cells in an earlier analysis.

The PCR ran on 60 Vbeta and 13 Jbeta primers. Libraries were prepared by immunoSEQ multiplex PCR; TCRdb keeps only in-frame clonotypes and omits some of them. The sample is made up of 60,000 to 85,000 clones, and the top ten hold approximately 14% of it. J lost 5 bases, V lost 4 bases, and 12 bases had no gene match. This CDR3 is built from 16 residues. Looked up from germline, CDR1 is SGHRS and CDR2 is YFSETQ. The V gene is TRBV5-1, the J gene TRBJ2-5; TRBD2 aligns across 9 bases. The sequence was collected from a man in his fifties or sixties in good health and CMV-seropositive. The sample consisted of PBMCs. CDR3 DNA: TGCGCCAGCAGCCCCCTCGCGAGCGGGAGGACGGAGACCCAGTACTTC. This codes for CASSPLASGRTETQYF.